This T cell receptor (beta chain) is from a study of blood T cell repertoires in COVID-19. Study background: The United States, Italy and Spain provided the acute and convalescent COVID-19 samples.

Libraries were prepared by immunoSEQ multiplex PCR; TCRdb keeps only in-frame clonotypes and omits some of them. The table lists approximately 150,000 clones, over 65% of them singletons, with approximately 5% in the top ten. Per the germline V gene, CDR1 is SGDLS and CDR2 is YYNGEE. Trimming removed 3 bases from V and 3 bases from J; junction bases left unmatched: 11. The CDR3 is made up of 18 amino acids. The chain carries TRBV9 and TRBJ1-3; 11 bases are a match to TRBD1. The sequenced sample consisted of peripheral blood. The receptor was derived from a human donor in a cohort sampled during active COVID-19. The CDR3 loop is CASSALGWTGGNGNTIYF. The CDR3 DNA is TGTGCCAGCAGCGCCTTGGGCTGGACAGGGGGCAATGGAAACACCATATATTTT.